The source of this T cell receptor beta chain is a study of blood T cell repertoires in COVID-19. Trimming took 1 base from V and 2 from J, leaving 5 bases between them. Germline-derived CDR1 and CDR2 are LGHNT and FRNRAP. The CDR3 is made up of 13 amino acids. Methods used by the authors: Scientists estimated how many nucleated cells there were by amplifying reference gene primers. Generated by immunoSEQ multiplex PCR, the TCRdb table keeps only in-frame clones and is missing some. V and J calls and clone size are copied from that table; D and trimming were computed from the DNA. The data hold around 70,000 clones, with roughly nine tenths observed a single time.

Sequencing was done on a sample of peripheral blood. This TCR was recovered from a human donor in a cohort sampled during active COVID-19. This sequence joins TRBV12-5 and TRBJ1-2; no clear D gene. The CDR3 loop reads CASGLDGNYGYTF. CDR3 coding DNA: TGTGCTAGTGGTTTGGACGGGAACTATGGCTACACCTTC.